Reported below is one T cell receptor (beta chain). The antigen is undetermined. The data belong to a study of siplizumab effects on memory and regulatory T cells. Broader study findings: A mean of roughly 68% of mappable alloreactive CD4+ clones were Treg-derived with siplizumab, compared with less than 30% in controls.

The germline V and J ends were trimmed by 0 bases and 3 bases, with 15 bases remaining between them. Germline V gene lookup returns CDR1 SGHRS and CDR2 YFSETQ. The CDR3 length is 16 residues. The table came from immunoSEQ multiplex PCR; TCRdb's copy has only in-frame clones and leaves some out. The sample carries about 110,000 clones, 80% to 95% recorded once. The V call is TRBV5-1, the J call TRBJ1-1; D is unresolved. The receptor's source is a human donor in good health. The specimen sequenced was CD4+ T cells sorted from blood. Here the CDR3 reads CASSLDWGGGYTEAFF. DNA for the CDR3: TGCGCCAGCAGCTTGGATTGGGGAGGAGGGTACACTGAAGCTTTCTTT.